The 6 T cell receptor beta chains below all came from one sample that was sequenced in a study of T cells in Graves' hyperthyroidism and ophthalmopathy. What was amplified from RNA transcripts were TCR beta CDR3 regions. Using the HTBI primer set, a first-round RT-PCR was run on the TCR CDR3. TCRdb re-called the multiplex PCR reads through MiXCR, storing one row per CDR3 protein. The sample lists hundreds of thousands of distinct CDR3 sequences, about 15% occurring once. The sample taken for sequencing was blood. Source of these receptors: a woman between 45 and 65 years old with Graves' ophthalmopathy.

There are a few counts of this clonotype. This chain connects TRBV28 to TRBJ2-7; D perhaps matches TRBD1 (5 bases). The CDR3 spans 13 residues. Deletions cut 7 bases from V and 2 bases from J, with 12 bases between. Germline-derived CDR1 and CDR2 are MDHEN and SYDVKM. This CDR3 reads CASTSGSPYEQYF. CDR3 nucleotide sequence: TGTGCCAGCACTTCAGGGTCCCCCTACGAGCAGTACTTC.

This clonotype occurred many times. This chain uses TRBV7-8 with TRBJ2-5, with 10 bases matching TRBD2. CDR1 is SGHVS and CDR2 is FQNEAQ in the germline V gene. This CDR3 comprises 17 residues. Unmatched junction bases numbered 12, after V lost 5 bases and J lost 3 bases. The CDR3 DNA sequence: TGTGCCAGCAGCGCCCCTAGCGGGAGATTCCGGGAAGAGACCCAGTACTTC. Encoded protein: CASSAPSGRFREETQYF.

This clonotype was seen at least ten times. The rearrangement links TRBV18 to TRBJ2-1; D might be TRBD1 (6 bases). This CDR3 has 13 residues. The ends were cut back, 3 bases at V and 7 bases at J, with 10 bases in the middle. The germline gives CDR1 KGHSH, CDR2 LQKENI. The CDR3 DNA reads as TGTGCCAGCTCACCGATACAGGGTAATGAGCAGTTCTTC. Its protein is CASSPIQGNEQFF. Filled out from reference TRBV18 and TRBJ2-1, the complete variable domain reads NAGVMQNPRHLVRRRGQEARLRCSPMKGHSHVYWYRQLPEEGLKFMVYLQKENIIDESGMPKERFSAEFPKEGPSILRIQQVVRGDSAAYFCASSPIQGNEQFFGPGTRLTVL.

At least ten counts were recorded for this clonotype. The chain links TRBV6-1 to TRBJ2-2; D is undetermined. This CDR3 contains 15 residues. The V end lost 6 bases, the J end lost 5 bases, and 16 bases lay between the germline ends. CDR1 MNHNS and CDR2 SASEGT come from the germline V gene. The CDR3 region has the DNA TGTGCCAGCAGGCCCCGTTCGGTCGGTACCGGGGAGCTGTTTTTT. Its protein is CASRPRSVGTGELFF.

The rearrangement joins TRBV28 to TRBJ1-3; no firm D call. CDR1 MDHEN and CDR2 SYDVKM come from the germline V gene. The CDR3 spans 13 residues. The V end lost 6 bases, the J end lost 5 bases, and 11 bases lay between the germline ends. The CDR3 DNA reads TGTGCCAGCAGGCGGGGAGGCAGAAACACCATATATTTT. Its protein is CASRRGGRNTIYF.

To note about this clonotype: This sequence may be a read error, since a much larger clone differs from it by one base. Written as DNA, the CDR3 is TGTGCCAGCAGTCCCGGGACAGTTGAAGATGCGCAGTATTTT. Its protein is CASSPGTVEDAQYF. V and J are TRBV28 and TRBJ2-3, with TRBD1 matching over 7 bases. The CDR3 sequence is 14 residues long. Germline V gene sequence: CDR1 MDHEN, CDR2 SYDVKM.